Listed below are T cell receptor beta chains from one sample, sequenced in a study of shared clonotypes between healthy human individuals. Produced via immunoSEQ multiplex PCR; TCRdb's table is partial and in-frame only. The sample yields about 2.3 million clones, 90% to 95% seen once. The sequencing sample was made of naive CD4+ T cells from PBMCs. These receptors were collected from a man in his late teens or twenties in good health. Some clones in this sample may be carry-over from other donors' samples. Both conserved end residues are part of each CDR3. Each record gives: V gene, D gene, J gene, clone size, CDR3 DNA, CDR3 protein. A D gene is named only where the DNA matches it firmly. Clone size appears in some rows only: once, few, many, or a class for an expanded clone.

v_gene: TRBV5-1; d_gene: TRBD1; j_gene: TRBJ2-7; abundance: once; CDR3nt: TGCGCCAGCAGCTTAACCCAGGGGGCCAACTACGAGCAGTACTTC; CDR3aa: CASSLTQGANYEQYF
v_gene: TRBV7-9; d_gene: -; j_gene: TRBJ2-7; abundance: -; CDR3nt: TGTGCCAGCAGCTTAGTGCAGGGGGGGCAGTACTTC; CDR3aa: CASSLVQGGQYF
v_gene: TRBV5-1; d_gene: TRBD1; j_gene: TRBJ2-2; abundance: -; CDR3nt: TGCGCCAGCAGCCTACGACAGGGGGCTGGCACCGGGGAGCTGTTTTTT; CDR3aa: CASSLRQGAGTGELFF
v_gene: TRBV28; d_gene: -; j_gene: TRBJ2-5; abundance: -; CDR3nt: TGTGCCAGCAGCCGGGCCCTCGGGCCCCAAGAGACCCAGTACTTC; CDR3aa: CASSRALGPQETQYF
v_gene: TRBV21-1; d_gene: -; j_gene: TRBJ2-1; abundance: -; CDR3nt: TGTGCCAGCACCATAAGAAAGTTGGGCACCCCAAGCGGCAATGAGCAGTTCTTC; CDR3aa: CASTIRKLGTPSGNEQFF
v_gene: TRBV27; d_gene: -; j_gene: TRBJ1-3; abundance: -; CDR3nt: TGTGCCACCTCGGCCTACCTTGGAAACACCATATATTTT; CDR3aa: CATSAYLGNTIYF
v_gene: TRBV5-1; d_gene: -; j_gene: TRBJ2-6; abundance: -; CDR3nt: TGCGCCAGCAGCTTCGATCAGTCTGGGGCCAACGTCCTGACTTTC; CDR3aa: CASSFDQSGANVLTF
v_gene: TRBV6-1; d_gene: TRBD2; j_gene: TRBJ2-1; abundance: -; CDR3nt: TGTGCCAGCAGTGACGTAGCGGGTCCCTACAATGAGCAGTTCTTC; CDR3aa: CASSDVAGPYNEQFF
v_gene: TRBV4-3; d_gene: -; j_gene: TRBJ2-3; abundance: -; CDR3nt: TGCGCCAGCAGCCAAGGGGGCGTAGGAGATACGCAGTATTTT; CDR3aa: CASSQGGVGDTQYF
v_gene: TRBV22-1; d_gene: -; j_gene: TRBJ2-7; abundance: -; CDR3nt: TGTCCTGGGAGCGCCCGGGCTCCACAGTCCGAGCAGTACTTC; CDR3aa: CPGSARAPQSEQYF
v_gene: TRBV30; d_gene: -; j_gene: TRBJ1-2; abundance: -; CDR3nt: TGTGCCTGGGTCCGGGACGAAGGCCCTGGCTACACCTTC; CDR3aa: CAWVRDEGPGYTF
v_gene: TRBV19; d_gene: -; j_gene: TRBJ1-1; abundance: -; CDR3nt: TGTGCCAGTAGTACAATTATCGGGGTTACTGAAGCTTTCTTT; CDR3aa: CASSTIIGVTEAFF
v_gene: TRBV6-5; d_gene: TRBD1; j_gene: TRBJ1-5; abundance: -; CDR3nt: TGTGCCAGCAGCTCCGGGACAGGGATCAATCAGCCCCAGCATTTT; CDR3aa: CASSSGTGINQPQHF
v_gene: TRBV9; d_gene: TRBD2; j_gene: TRBJ2-1; abundance: -; CDR3nt: TGTGCCAGCAGCGTAGGAGGTAGCGGGAGCTCCTACAATGAGCAGTTCTTC; CDR3aa: CASSVGGSGSSYNEQFF
v_gene: TRBV6-1; d_gene: TRBD1; j_gene: TRBJ1-6; abundance: once; CDR3nt: TGTGCCAGCAGTGGTAGGGGACAGCCCCGCGAAGCTTCACCCCTCCACTTT; CDR3aa: CASSGRGQPREASPLHF
v_gene: TRBV18; d_gene: -; j_gene: TRBJ1-6; abundance: -; CDR3nt: TGTGCCAGCAATTACCCATCCGTGCCCCTCCACTTT; CDR3aa: CASNYPSVPLHF
v_gene: TRBV11-2; d_gene: -; j_gene: TRBJ2-1; abundance: -; CDR3nt: TGTGCCAGCAGCTTACTTGGACAGGGACGTGCGGGAGGGTTGGGAGAGCAGTTCTTC; CDR3aa: CASSLLGQGRAGGLGEQFF
v_gene: TRBV29-1; d_gene: -; j_gene: TRBJ1-1; abundance: few; CDR3nt: TGCAGCGTTACGGGACGGGCGAACACTGAAGCTTTCTTT; CDR3aa: CSVTGRANTEAFF
v_gene: TRBV27; d_gene: TRBD2; j_gene: TRBJ2-1; abundance: -; CDR3nt: TGTGCCAGCAGTTTAGCGGGACTAGCTGTCGACAATGAGCAGTTCTTC; CDR3aa: CASSLAGLAVDNEQFF
v_gene: TRBV10-3; d_gene: TRBD2; j_gene: TRBJ2-3; abundance: -; CDR3nt: TGTGCCATCAGTGACGGGAGGGGCACAGATACGCAGTATTTT; CDR3aa: CAISDGRGTDTQYF
v_gene: TRBV27; d_gene: -; j_gene: TRBJ2-7; abundance: -; CDR3nt: TGTGCCAGCAGCTTATCTCCCCTATACGAGCAGTACTTC; CDR3aa: CASSLSPLYEQYF
v_gene: TRBV29-1; d_gene: -; j_gene: TRBJ1-1; abundance: -; CDR3nt: TGCAGCGTTGAAGTAGGGGCGGGGACTGAAGCTTTCTTT; CDR3aa: CSVEVGAGTEAFF
v_gene: TRBV10-1; d_gene: -; j_gene: TRBJ2-1; abundance: -; CDR3nt: TGCGCCAGCAGTGACTCCCCCTCCTACAATGAGCAGTTCTTC; CDR3aa: CASSDSPSYNEQFF
v_gene: TRBV28; d_gene: -; j_gene: TRBJ1-1; abundance: -; CDR3nt: TGTGCCAGCAGTTTATGGGGGGGTGGCAGGACTGAAGCTTTCTTT; CDR3aa: CASSLWGGGRTEAFF
v_gene: TRBV28; d_gene: -; j_gene: TRBJ2-7; abundance: -; CDR3nt: TGTGCCAGCAGTATCCTGACAGGTGGACGATACGAGCAGTACTTC; CDR3aa: CASSILTGGRYEQYF
v_gene: TRBV5-1; d_gene: TRBD2; j_gene: TRBJ2-1; abundance: -; CDR3nt: TGCGCCAGCAGCTTGGAGGATCTAGCGGGATCTTACAATGAGCAGTTCTTC; CDR3aa: CASSLEDLAGSYNEQFF
v_gene: TRBV5-1; d_gene: TRBD2; j_gene: TRBJ2-1; abundance: -; CDR3nt: TGCGCCAGCAGCTTGGGAGTGGCGGGAGGCGGTGAGCAGTTCTTC; CDR3aa: CASSLGVAGGGEQFF
v_gene: TRBV7-3; d_gene: -; j_gene: TRBJ2-1; abundance: once; CDR3nt: TGTGCCAGCAGCCTTAGCTCCTACAATGAGCAGTTCTTC; CDR3aa: CASSLSSYNEQFF
v_gene: TRBV14; d_gene: -; j_gene: TRBJ1-5; abundance: -; CDR3nt: TGTGCCAGCAGCCCCTACGGTAGCAATCAGCCCCAGCATTTT; CDR3aa: CASSPYGSNQPQHF
v_gene: TRBV11-1; d_gene: -; j_gene: TRBJ2-3; abundance: -; CDR3nt: TGTGCCAGCAGCTTGGAACCAGGGGCAGATACGCAGTATTTT; CDR3aa: CASSLEPGADTQYF
v_gene: TRBV5-1; d_gene: TRBD2; j_gene: TRBJ2-7; abundance: once; CDR3nt: TGCGCCAGCAGCTTGGTAGGCGGGAGTCTTGGGGAGCAGTACTTC; CDR3aa: CASSLVGGSLGEQYF
v_gene: TRBV23-1; d_gene: -; j_gene: TRBJ1-5; abundance: once; CDR3nt: TGCGCCAGCAGTCAATCGTTCGTTGGGCGCAAGCAGCCCCAGCATTTT; CDR3aa: CASSQSFVGRKQPQHF
v_gene: TRBV4-1; d_gene: TRBD2; j_gene: TRBJ2-7; abundance: -; CDR3nt: TGCGCCAGCAGCCAATCCCCGGGACTAGCGGGACGCGAGCAGTACTTC; CDR3aa: CASSQSPGLAGREQYF
v_gene: TRBV6-4; d_gene: TRBD2; j_gene: TRBJ2-3; abundance: -; CDR3nt: TGTGCCAGCAGCGCCGGACTAGCGGGGGGCGTTACGCAGTATTTT; CDR3aa: CASSAGLAGGVTQYF
v_gene: TRBV15; d_gene: -; j_gene: TRBJ2-7; abundance: -; CDR3nt: TGTGCCACCAGCAGAGATCTCTCTCGGACGGGCGAGCAGTACTTC; CDR3aa: CATSRDLSRTGEQYF
v_gene: TRBV18; d_gene: -; j_gene: TRBJ1-2; abundance: -; CDR3nt: TGTGCCAGCTCACCTTCCTCACAGGGAAACTATGGCTACACCTTC; CDR3aa: CASSPSSQGNYGYTF
v_gene: TRBV9; d_gene: -; j_gene: TRBJ1-5; abundance: -; CDR3nt: TGTGCCAGCAGCCCGACAGCTTTAAATCAGCCCCAGCATTTT; CDR3aa: CASSPTALNQPQHF
v_gene: TRBV28; d_gene: TRBD2; j_gene: TRBJ2-7; abundance: -; CDR3nt: TGTGCCAGCAGTTTATCGGCGGGAGGGCGGTACGAGCAGTACTTC; CDR3aa: CASSLSAGGRYEQYF
v_gene: TRBV2; d_gene: -; j_gene: TRBJ1-1; abundance: -; CDR3nt: TGTGCCAGCAGTGAATGGACCGCAGCTTTCTTT; CDR3aa: CASSEWTAAFF
v_gene: TRBV5-1; d_gene: TRBD1; j_gene: TRBJ2-7; abundance: -; CDR3nt: TGCGCCAGCAGCTCCGGGACAGGGGCGGACGAGCAGTACTTC; CDR3aa: CASSSGTGADEQYF
v_gene: TRBV7-9; d_gene: TRBD1; j_gene: TRBJ1-1; abundance: -; CDR3nt: TGTGCCAGCAGCTTAGCGGAGGGGGCGAGGACTGAAGCTTTCTTT; CDR3aa: CASSLAEGARTEAFF
v_gene: TRBV4-3; d_gene: -; j_gene: TRBJ1-5; abundance: few; CDR3nt: TGCGCCAGCAGCCGTTTTCCGGATCAGCCCCAGCATTTT; CDR3aa: CASSRFPDQPQHF
v_gene: TRBV11-2; d_gene: TRBD2; j_gene: TRBJ2-1; abundance: -; CDR3nt: TGTGCCAGCAGTTCAACTAGCGGGATAGAGGATGAGCAGTTCTTC; CDR3aa: CASSSTSGIEDEQFF
v_gene: TRBV6-6; d_gene: -; j_gene: TRBJ2-1; abundance: -; CDR3nt: TGTGCCATCCGGGACCCAGGATACAATGAGCAGTTCTTC; CDR3aa: CAIRDPGYNEQFF
v_gene: TRBV2; d_gene: -; j_gene: TRBJ2-7; abundance: -; CDR3nt: TGTGCCAGCACCTCCATGGCCGGCGGAGGCTCCTACGAGCAGTACTTC; CDR3aa: CASTSMAGGGSYEQYF
v_gene: TRBV7-6; d_gene: -; j_gene: TRBJ2-1; abundance: -; CDR3nt: TGTGCCAGCAGCAGCAGGATTGAATACAATGAGCAGTTCTTC; CDR3aa: CASSSRIEYNEQFF
v_gene: TRBV7-2; d_gene: TRBD2; j_gene: TRBJ2-4; abundance: -; CDR3nt: TGTGCCAGCAGCTTAGGGACTAGCGGGAGGGCTCAGTACTTC; CDR3aa: CASSLGTSGRAQYF
v_gene: TRBV9; d_gene: -; j_gene: TRBJ2-7; abundance: once; CDR3nt: TGTGCCAGCAGCTTTGGGTACGGAGACTACGAGCAGTACTTC; CDR3aa: CASSFGYGDYEQYF
v_gene: TRBV7-3; d_gene: TRBD2; j_gene: TRBJ2-1; abundance: -; CDR3nt: TGTGCCAGCAGCCCTTTTCGGGGAGCGGGAGGGACCTACAATGAGCAGTTCTTC; CDR3aa: CASSPFRGAGGTYNEQFF
v_gene: TRBV5-1; d_gene: -; j_gene: TRBJ2-3; abundance: -; CDR3nt: TGCGCCAGCAGCTTGTCCAGTGCCACAGATACGCAGTATTTT; CDR3aa: CASSLSSATDTQYF